This TCR beta chain was retrieved from a study of shared clonotypes between healthy human individuals (dated by TCRdb to the early 2020s). Background on the whole study: The cohort included a few men and two women between 18 and 49 years of age. For each donor, CD4 naive and CD4 memory were each run on three plates, CD8 naive on two plates, and CD8 memory on one plate. To estimate repertoire size and how much clonotypes are shared between individuals, the study performed deep sequencing of blood TCR repertoires from a handful of healthy adults. Libraries were prepared and TCR repertoires were sequenced by different laboratories using diverse techniques, in order to increase sequencing depth and limit assay-specific biases. Per donor, leukapheresis produced somewhere between about 0.8 and 9 billion PBMCs. Study-wide conclusions, independent of this receptor: Naive subsets generally had larger estimated clonotype richness than memory subsets. Higher generation probabilities were observed for clonotypes shared by all four sorted-subset donors than for non-shared clonotypes. Because the study included a small number of donors, the genetic and exposure-history diversity represented was limited. Sampling was limited to blood, and TCR repertoires in tissue likely differ from TCR repertoires in blood. About 5% of naive CD4, 3.5% of naive CD8, approximately 2.2% of memory CD4, and 0.4% of memory CD8 clonotypes were shared across several donors. Rarefaction of sorted-subset datasets indicated incomplete sequencing despite the large sequencing depth. Based on pairwise subsampling, the degree of clonotype sharing among donors was expected to be affected by sequencing depth.

Using the deep immunoSEQ assay, TCR CDR3 regions were amplified from genomic DNA by multiplex PCR. Extracted genomic DNA from each cell subset was distributed evenly across all wells of several immunoSEQ 96-well plates, and each plate was treated as a replicate. Each replicate PCR for sorted subsets received roughly 200 ng genomic DNA, equal to about 30,000 T cell genomes. Purified libraries were quantified with a Qubit 3.0 fluorometer, sized on a Bioanalyzer 2100, and re-quantified with the KAPA Library Quantification kit. A separate single-read 150-cycle Illumina NextSeq 550 flow cell was used to sequence each immunoSEQ 96-well plate. On the authors' methods: Because the immunoSEQ output included only junctional sequences and no quality scores, the filtering could not be the same as the filtering used for full-length reads. To assign V/J genes and CDR3, sequences were annotated using PyIR, a Python wrapper for IgBLAST v1.9, with IMGT germline references. Reads were removed for weak V/J assignments (E-value above 1e-6), missing CDR3, stop codons, out-of-frame junctions, or ambiguous translated residues. V3J clonotypes were defined as sequences sharing the same inferred V gene, J gene, and CDR3 amino acid sequence. To compute the percentage overlap between repertoires, the number of shared unique clonotypes was divided by the size of the smaller repertoire. RTK rarefaction, the Chao1 estimator, and Recon v2.1 estimates of unobserved clonotypes were used to assess repertoire richness. OLGA was used to compute generation probabilities for all TCRbeta clonotypes that the gDNA method yielded from a few donors. The immuneACCESS repertoire file appears here via TCRdb, limited to in-frame rearrangements. These files lack a portion of the clones; in checked studies, under half of the deficit traces to unresolved V genes, and the cause of the others is not known. V, J and clone size are those of that table, while D and trimming were read from the DNA. Here the sample has millions of clones; about 93% occur a single time. The ten largest clones take up around 1.7% of the sample.

CD8 naive samples were obtained by positive selection for CCR7 among CD45RO-negative cells, yielding a CD45RA+CCR7+ population from which TemRA cells were excluded. The donors were healthy, HIV-negative adults who had no recently reported acute infections or vaccinations. Only Caucasian adults living in Nashville, Tennessee, USA were represented among the donors. After blood collection by leukapheresis, PBMCs were isolated using Ficoll-Histopaque density gradient centrifugation and then cryopreserved in the vapor phase of liquid nitrogen. Purity and quantity of every magnetically sorted T cell population were checked by analytical flow cytometry. Genomic DNA was isolated from every sorted fraction and measured by UV absorbance on a Nanodrop 2000c. About this clone itself: Its antigen remains unidentified. Base qualities were left out, and no much larger clone turns up one base away.

Sequences were obtained from naive CD8+ T cells from PBMCs. The cell subset or site tag for this specimen amounts to: CD45RA+CCR7+. This TCR derives from a man aged 18 to 30 in good health. Some clones in this sample may be carry-over from other donors' samples.

DNA sequence: TGTGCCAGTAGTGGGGACTTCACAGATACGCAGTATTTT. This gives the protein CASSGDFTDTQYF. This sequence uses TRBV19 and TRBJ2-3; matching of 6 bases hints at TRBD2 as the D gene. V is cut by 5 bases and J by 2 bases, and the space between the germline ends is 8 bases. The germline V gene (reference sequence) sets CDR1 to LNHDA and CDR2 to SQIVND. The CDR3 runs 13 amino acids, cysteine and phenylalanine included. Of all the DNA, just the CDR3 is kept, 39 bases in frame from base 1.